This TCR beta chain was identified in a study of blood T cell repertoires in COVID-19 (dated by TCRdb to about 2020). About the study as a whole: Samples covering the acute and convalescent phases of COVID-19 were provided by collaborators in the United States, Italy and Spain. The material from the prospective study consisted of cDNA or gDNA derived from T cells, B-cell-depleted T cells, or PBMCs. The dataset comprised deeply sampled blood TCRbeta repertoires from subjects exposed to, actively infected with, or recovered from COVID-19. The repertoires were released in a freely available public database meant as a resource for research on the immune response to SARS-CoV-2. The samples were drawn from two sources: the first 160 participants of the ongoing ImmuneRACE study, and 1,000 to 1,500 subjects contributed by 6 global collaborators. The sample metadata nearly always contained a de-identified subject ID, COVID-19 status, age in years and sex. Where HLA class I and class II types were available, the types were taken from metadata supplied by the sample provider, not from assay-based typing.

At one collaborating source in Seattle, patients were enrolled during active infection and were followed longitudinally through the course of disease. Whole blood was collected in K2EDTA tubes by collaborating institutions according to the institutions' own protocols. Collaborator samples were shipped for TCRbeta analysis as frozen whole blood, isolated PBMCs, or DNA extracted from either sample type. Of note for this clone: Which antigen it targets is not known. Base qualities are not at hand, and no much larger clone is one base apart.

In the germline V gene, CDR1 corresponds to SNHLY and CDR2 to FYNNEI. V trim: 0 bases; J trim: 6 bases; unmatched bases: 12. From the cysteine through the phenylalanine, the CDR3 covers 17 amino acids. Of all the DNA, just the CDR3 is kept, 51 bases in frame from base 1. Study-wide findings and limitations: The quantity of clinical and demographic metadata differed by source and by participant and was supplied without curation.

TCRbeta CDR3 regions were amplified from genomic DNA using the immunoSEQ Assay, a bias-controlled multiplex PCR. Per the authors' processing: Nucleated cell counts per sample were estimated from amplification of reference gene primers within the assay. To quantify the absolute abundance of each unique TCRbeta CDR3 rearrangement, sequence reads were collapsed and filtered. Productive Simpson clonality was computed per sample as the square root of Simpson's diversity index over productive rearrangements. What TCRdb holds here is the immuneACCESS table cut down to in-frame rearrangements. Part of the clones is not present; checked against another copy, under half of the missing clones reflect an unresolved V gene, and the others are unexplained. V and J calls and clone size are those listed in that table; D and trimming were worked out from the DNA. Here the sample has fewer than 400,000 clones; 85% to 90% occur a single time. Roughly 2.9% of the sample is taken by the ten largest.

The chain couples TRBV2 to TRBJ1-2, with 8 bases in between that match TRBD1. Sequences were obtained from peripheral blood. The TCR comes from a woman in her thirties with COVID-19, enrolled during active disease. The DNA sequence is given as TGTGCCAGCAGTGAAGCTCGCCACAGGGGGTTGATGGATGGCTACACCTTC. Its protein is CASSEARHRGLMDGYTF.